A single sample is the source of the 17 T cell receptor beta chains below, sequenced in a study of blood T cell repertoires in COVID-19. Some clones are missing from TCRdb's copy, which holds only in-frame ones; the method was immunoSEQ multiplex PCR. The sample yields approximately 140,000 clones, roughly 86% seen once. Sequences were obtained from peripheral blood. The receptors come from a human donor with acute or convalescent COVID-19. The donor label of this sample is uncertain.

This clone was recorded a few times. This chain uses TRBV6-5 with TRBJ1-3, with D uncertain. V lost 4 bases to trimming and J lost 0 bases, with 4 bases between them. The CDR3 totals 13 residues. The germline CDR1 and CDR2 sequences are MNHEY and SVGAGI. CDR3 in DNA: TGTGCCAGCAGTTTCCGCTCTGGAAACACCATATATTTT. Amino acids: CASSFRSGNTIYF.

The chain links TRBV2 to TRBJ1-2; TRBD1 agrees at 7 bases. With 7 bases clipped from V and 8 bases from J, the junction kept 10 bases outside the gene matches. The CDR3 covers 13 residues. The germline V gene encodes CDR1 SNHLY and CDR2 FYNNEI. The CDR3 here is CASTWDSRGGYTF. The CDR3 DNA is TGTGCCAGCACTTGGGACAGTCGGGGAGGCTACACCTTC.

V is TRBV11-2 and J is TRBJ2-3; TRBD1 agrees at 7 bases. The germline CDR1 and CDR2 sequences are SGHAT and FQNNGV. Trimming removed 6 bases from V and 2 bases from J; junction bases left unmatched: 17. This CDR3 has 18 amino acids. CDR3 residues: CASSFMDRLAPFTDTQYF. CDR3 coding DNA: TGTGCCAGCAGTTTCATGGACAGGTTGGCCCCATTCACAGATACGCAGTATTTT.

CDR3 bases: TGCGCCAGCAGCTTTGAGACAGGGGTCTATGGCTACACCTTC. It yields the protein CASSFETGVYGYTF. V and J are TRBV5-1 and TRBJ1-2, with TRBD1 identical over 8 bases. This CDR3 region has 14 residues. The ends lost 2 bases at V and 4 bases at J; junction bases unmatched: 4. Germline CDR1 reads SGHRS; CDR2 reads YFSETQ.

Points on this clone: The junction does not match germline at one end; this may be a read error. CDR3 sequence: CASSQDLEGGLLRF. DNA for the CDR3: TGTGCCAGCAGCCAAGATTTGGAAGGGGGCCTCTTACGCTTT. The chain uses TRBV4-2 and TRBJ1-1, with 7 bases matching TRBD1. CDR3 length equals 14 residues. CDR1 LGHNA and CDR2 YNFKEQ come from the germline V gene.

This chain connects TRBV5-4 to TRBJ1-6, with 7 positions matching TRBD1. Germline V gives CDR1 SGHNT, CDR2 YYREEE (reference sequence). CDR3 size: 14 residues. With V trimmed by 4 bases and J by 5 bases, 3 bases remained unmatched. The CDR3 sequence: CASSPTGDNSPLHF. DNA for the CDR3: TGTGCCAGCAGCCCCACAGGGGATAATTCACCCCTCCACTTT. Full variable domain (remainder filled in from reference TRBV5-4 and TRBJ1-6): ETGVTQSPTHLIKTRGQQVTLRCSSQSGHNTVSWYQQALGQGPQFIFQYYREEENGRGNFPPRFSGLQFPNYSSELNVNALELDDSALYLCASSPTGDNSPLHFGNGTRLTVT.

This rearrangement joins TRBV7-9 to TRBJ2-5; maybe TRBD2 (6 bases). Germline V gene sequence: CDR1 SEHNR, CDR2 FQNEAQ (reference sequence). The germline V and J ends were trimmed by 4 bases and 4 bases, with 10 bases remaining between them. The CDR3 is 13 residues long. As DNA, the CDR3 is TGTGCCAGCAGCTCCCAGGGAGGAGAGACCCAGTACTTC. This translates into CASSSQGGETQYF.

The V call is TRBV4-1, the J call TRBJ1-1; 10 bases match TRBD1. This CDR3 contains 14 residues. The junction had 2 bases not matched to a gene; V was cut back by 3 bases and J by 4 bases. From germline, CDR1 is MGHRA and CDR2 YSYEKL. The CDR3 loop reads CASSQWTGGTEAFF. The CDR3 DNA follows: TGCGCCAGCAGCCAGTGGACAGGGGGCACTGAAGCTTTCTTT.

The CDR3 nucleotides are TGTGCCAGCAGCCAAGGGGGCTGGAACACTGAAGCTTTCTTT. Translation gives CASSQGGWNTEAFF. The genes are TRBV7-2 and TRBJ1-1, with 7 nucleotides matching TRBD1. Trimming took 5 bases from V and 1 from J; bases not matched to a gene: 4. CDR3 length equals 14 residues. Germline V CDR1 and CDR2: SGHTA, FQGNSA.

The gene calls are TRBV7-2 and TRBJ2-5; the D is unclear. V lost 3 bases, J lost 1 base, and 9 bases lay in between. The V gene's germline CDR1 is SGHTA and CDR2 FQGNSA. This CDR3 comprises 14 residues. The CDR3 sequence is CASSFYGTQETQYF. Written as DNA, the CDR3 is TGTGCCAGCAGCTTCTACGGTACCCAAGAGACCCAGTACTTC.

The chain employs TRBV11-2 and TRBJ1-1, with D possibly being TRBD1 (5 bases). The CDR3 is 14 residues long. CDR1 and CDR2 (germline): SGHAT, FQNNGV. Trimming pared 6 bases from V and 3 bases from J, leaving 14 bases between. For the CDR3, the DNA is TGTGCCAGCAGACTCCGACGGGGGGACACTGAAGCTTTCTTT. Its protein product is CASRLRRGDTEAFF.

The DNA for the CDR3 is TGTGCCATCGGACAGGCCCCAACTAATGAAAAACTGTTTTTT. Translating gives CAIGQAPTNEKLFF. The J gene is TRBJ1-4, the V gene TRBV10-3; 7 bases line up with TRBD1. Looked up from germline, CDR1 is ENHRY and CDR2 is SYGVKD. After removal of 8 bases from V and 0 bases from J, the junction contained 3 bases not matched to a gene. CDR3 length: 14 amino acids.

The V call is TRBV11-2, the J call TRBJ1-3, with 8 bases matching TRBD1. The CDR3 has 12 residues. V was clipped by 5 bases and J by 16 bases; unmatched bases: 10. Per the germline V gene, CDR1 is SGHAT and CDR2 is FQNNGV. CDR3 sequence reads: CASSPPAGQAYF. The CDR3, as DNA: TGTGCCAGCAGCCCGCCGGCGGGACAGGCGTATTTT.

The V and J genes are TRBV6-5 and TRBJ1-1; 7 nucleotides agree with TRBD1. The CDR3 extends over 14 amino acids. V trimming: 3 bases; J trimming: 5 bases; junction bases outside the gene matches: 6. The germline V gene encodes CDR1 MNHEY and CDR2 SVGAGI. DNA of the CDR3: TGTGCCAGCAGTTATCGGTCAGGGGGTACTGAAGCTTTCTTT. Translating gives CASSYRSGGTEAFF.

The V gene is TRBV10-3, the J gene TRBJ1-2; D not resolved. V was shortened by 6 bases and J by 3 bases, with 14 bases between the two germline ends. The CDR3 is made up of 14 amino acids. Germline CDR1 is ENHRY and CDR2 is SYGVKD. CDR3 nucleotide sequence: TGTGCCATCAGGGGAGGGAGAATTGACTATGGCTACACCTTC. Protein: CAIRGGRIDYGYTF.

This clone was found once. The V gene is TRBV4-1, the J gene TRBJ2-3, with D unresolved. Germline V lookup: CDR1 MGHRA, CDR2 YSYEKL. Between the trimmed V and J ends, which lost 4 bases and 6 bases, there was a span of 8 bases. The CDR3 contains 12 residues. CDR3 coding DNA: TGCGCCAGCAGCCGAACAGAGGATACGCAGTATTTT. Protein sequence: CASSRTEDTQYF.

This clone has only a few counts. The chain has TRBV19 and TRBJ1-6; D uncertain. This CDR3 has 14 residues. V shed 3 bases and J shed 10 bases, with 13 bases lying between them. The germline CDR1 and CDR2 sequences are LNHDA and SQIVND (reference sequence). The CDR3 coding sequence is TGTGCCAGTAGTATTGACGGGATTGTCTCACCCCTCCACTTT. Protein sequence: CASSIDGIVSPLHF.